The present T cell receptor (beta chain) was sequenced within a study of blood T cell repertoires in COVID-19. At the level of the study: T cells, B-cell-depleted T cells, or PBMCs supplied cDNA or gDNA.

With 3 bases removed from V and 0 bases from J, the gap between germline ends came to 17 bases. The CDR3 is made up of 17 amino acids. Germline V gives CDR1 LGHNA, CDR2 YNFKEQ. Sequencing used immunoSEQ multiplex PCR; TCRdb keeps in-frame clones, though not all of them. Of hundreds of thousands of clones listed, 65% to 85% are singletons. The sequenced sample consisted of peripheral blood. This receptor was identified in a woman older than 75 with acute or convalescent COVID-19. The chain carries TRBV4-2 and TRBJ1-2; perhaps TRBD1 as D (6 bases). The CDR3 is CASSQGHGQPSNYGYTF. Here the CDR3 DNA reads TGTGCCAGCAGCCAGGGCCATGGACAGCCATCTAACTATGGCTACACCTTC.